The following is a TCR beta chain sequence with its context. What it binds is unknown. Sequencing was performed with immunoSEQ multiplex PCR; in TCRdb, only in-frame clones are kept and a portion is missing. The table has around 150,000 clones, around 93% seen once. These data come from a study of T cell responses to AZD1222 COVID-19 vaccine. Broader study findings: Seropositive AZD1222 recipients at baseline numbered only five or six.

The CDR3 length is 13 residues. The germline gives CDR1 MDHEN, CDR2 SYDVKM. V lost 4 bases, J lost 4 bases, and 10 bases lay in between. Sample: peripheral blood, taken 28 days after the second AZD1222 dose. The receptor was isolated from an adult who received the AZD1222 COVID-19 vaccine. The chain uses TRBV28 and TRBJ1-2; a weak D match, TRBD1 (6 bases). DNA of the CDR3: TGTGCCAGCAGTTCCGACAGGAGCTATGGCTACACCTTC. Protein: CASSSDRSYGYTF.